The rows below give T cell receptor beta chains drawn from one sample of a study of cytomegalovirus exposure and HLA in healthy donors. TCRdb keeps only in-frame clones here, not all; method: immunoSEQ multiplex PCR. The table has some 150,000 clones, 70% to 85% seen once. Sequenced sample: PBMCs. These TCRs come from a man aged 30-40 years in good health and CMV-seropositive. CDR3s include the opening cysteine and the closing phenylalanine or tryptophan. D genes are given only for firm matches. Clone size is stated in some rows and not others, as once, few, many or a class when expanded.

abundance	j_gene	len	v_gene	d_gene	CDR3aa	CDR3nt
NA	TRBJ2-5	17	TRBV2	TRBD2	CASRLWTSGRVPGTQYF	TGTGCCAGCAGGCTATGGACTAGCGGGAGAGTCCCGGGGACCCAGTACTTC
NA	TRBJ1-5	15	TRBV6-1	TRBD1	CASPTGQGAGQPQHF	TGTGCCAGCCCAACCGGACAGGGGGCAGGTCAGCCCCAGCATTTT
NA	TRBJ1-5	16	TRBV28	NA	CASSLREPAGNQPQHF	TGTGCCAGCAGTTTGAGGGAACCAGCGGGCAATCAGCCCCAGCATTTT
NA	TRBJ2-3	13	TRBV13	NA	CASSPAGTDTQYF	TGTGCCAGCAGCCCGGCGGGCACAGATACGCAGTATTTT
NA	TRBJ2-1	15	TRBV18	NA	CASSPYVTQGNEQFF	TGTGCCAGCTCACCATACGTCACCCAGGGCAATGAGCAGTTCTTC
NA	TRBJ2-7	14	TRBV7-9	NA	CASSEGQSTNQQYF	TGTGCCAGCAGCGAAGGACAATCGACCAACCAGCAGTACTTC
NA	TRBJ2-3	16	TRBV7-9	TRBD2	CASSPIIDSGGGTQYF	TGTGCCAGCAGCCCAATTATCGATAGCGGGGGAGGGACGCAGTATTTT
few	TRBJ2-1	13	TRBV14	NA	CASSQGLVGEQFF	TGTGCCAGCAGCCAAGGGTTGGTGGGCGAGCAGTTCTTC
NA	TRBJ1-4	14	TRBV28	TRBD1	CASRPGQGREKLFF	TGTGCCAGCAGGCCTGGACAGGGGAGAGAAAAACTGTTTTTT
once	TRBJ2-7	15	TRBV5-4	TRBD2	CASSLKTSGGYEQYF	TGTGCCAGCAGCTTAAAGACTAGCGGGGGCTACGAGCAGTACTTC
NA	TRBJ2-1	15	TRBV19	TRBD2	CASSMRLAGANEQFF	TGTGCCAGTAGTATGAGGCTAGCGGGAGCCAATGAGCAGTTCTTC
NA	TRBJ1-2	16	TRBV2	TRBD1	CASSLGTGVTGGGYTF	TGTGCCAGCAGCCTCGGGACAGGGGTAACCGGAGGTGGCTACACCTTC
NA	TRBJ2-7	15	TRBV7-8	TRBD1	CASSLPGTGGYEQYF	TGTGCCAGCAGCTTACCCGGGACAGGGGGCTACGAGCAGTACTTC
NA	TRBJ2-3	14	TRBV6-5	NA	CASSYRGFLDTQYF	TGTGCCAGCAGTTACAGAGGGTTTTTAGATACGCAGTATTTT
NA	TRBJ2-2	19	TRBV4-2	TRBD2	CASRPGTSGGATNTGELFF	TGTGCCAGCAGACCCGGGACTAGCGGGGGGGCCACGAACACCGGGGAGCTGTTTTTT
once	TRBJ2-7	17	TRBV27	NA	CASSFFSTRGGPYEQYF	TGTGCCAGCAGTTTTTTTAGCACCAGGGGAGGGCCCTACGAGCAGTACTTC
once	TRBJ2-5	15	TRBV28	NA	CASRRRGPIQETQYF	TGTGCCAGCAGACGCCGCGGGCCGATACAAGAGACCCAGTACTTC
NA	TRBJ2-3	14	TRBV14	NA	CASSQAFSVNTQYF	TGTGCCAGCAGCCAGGCCTTCTCTGTCAATACGCAGTATTTT
once	TRBJ2-3	14	TRBV10-3	TRBD2	CAISDGGEADTQYF	TGTGCCATCAGTGATGGGGGGGAGGCAGATACGCAGTATTTT
NA	TRBJ2-4	14	TRBV23-1	NA	CASSQKWARDIQYF	TGCGCCAGCAGTCAAAAGTGGGCGAGGGACATTCAGTACTTC
NA	TRBJ1-1	13	TRBV7-2	NA	CASSLARGIEAFF	TGTGCCAGCAGCTTAGCCAGGGGAATTGAAGCTTTCTTT
NA	TRBJ2-7	11	TRBV28	NA	CAVGEDYEQYF	TGTGCCGTCGGGGAAGACTACGAGCAGTACTTC
few	TRBJ2-7	15	TRBV7-2	NA	CASTQGLARSYEQYF	TGTGCCAGCACCCAAGGTCTAGCGAGATCCTACGAGCAGTACTTC
NA	TRBJ2-3	16	TRBV7-3	TRBD2	CASSLSGTRGTDTQYF	TGTGCCAGCAGCCTCTCCGGGACTAGGGGCACAGATACGCAGTATTTT
once	TRBJ2-5	15	TRBV6-6	TRBD2	CASSYSTGGTGTQYF	TGTGCCAGCAGTTACTCCACCGGGGGGACGGGGACCCAGTACTTC
NA	TRBJ2-7	15	TRBV9	NA	CASSPRQGNSYEQYF	TGTGCCAGCAGCCCCCGGCAGGGGAACTCCTACGAGCAGTACTTC
NA	TRBJ2-7	13	TRBV6-1	TRBD1	CASTVGTAYEQYF	TGTGCCAGCACCGTTGGGACAGCCTACGAGCAGTACTTC